This entry concerns a single T cell receptor beta chain. The sample originates from a study of T cell changes during pregnancy in multiple sclerosis. The repertoire was sequenced with immunoSEQ multiplex PCR; TCRdb's copy has only in-frame clones and lacks some. There are about 49,000 clones in the sample; 92% occur only once, and roughly 0.34% lies in the top ten. Germline V lookup: CDR1 GTSNPN, CDR2 SVGIG (reference sequence). This CDR3 spans 16 amino acids. Trimming left V 0 bases short and J 4 bases short, with 18 bases between. This clonotype was sampled from a female donor in good health, enrolled as a control in a pregnancy study. The V and J genes are TRBV30 and TRBJ2-5, with D maybe TRBD1 (5 bases). The sequences come from CD4+ T cells from peripheral blood mononuclear cells, collected in the second trimester of pregnancy. CDR3 sequence (DNA): TGTGCCTGGAGTGTACGGGCAGGGCCCGTCGGAGAGACCCAGTACTTC. Its protein product is CAWSVRAGPVGETQYF.